The 6 T cell receptor beta chains reported below all come from one sample, sequenced in a study of T cell repertoires and HLA-DP antigens. No antigens are known for them. Assay: immunoSEQ multiplex PCR; the TCRdb copy retains only in-frame clones and omits some. The sample contains around 90,000 clones, about 89% of which appear only once. Sequences were obtained from CD4+ T cells from PBMCs. All receptors come from a man between 50 and 59 years old in good health and CMV-seronegative.

This clone was seen only once. The rearrangement links TRBV2 to TRBJ1-2, with unresolved D. There are 15 residues in the CDR3. Germline V gives CDR1 SNHLY, CDR2 FYNNEI. With 2 bases removed from V and 1 base from J, the gap between germline ends came to 11 bases. CDR3 in DNA: TGTGCCAGCAGTGAAAGTGGGAGTCTTAACTATGGCTACACCTTC. Protein: CASSESGSLNYGYTF. Full variable domain (rest looked up from reference TRBV2 and TRBJ1-2): EPEVTQTPSHQVTQMGQEVILRCVPISNHLYFYWYRQILGQKVEFLVSFYNNEISEKSEIFDDQFSVERPDGSNFTLKIRSTKLEDSAMYFCASSESGSLNYGYTFGSGTRLTVV.

The rearrangement links TRBV4-3 to TRBJ2-2; unclear D gene. Looked up from germline, CDR1 is LGHNA and CDR2 is YSLEER. The CDR3 loop spans 13 amino acids. The V gene lost 4 bases and the J gene lost 6 bases, with 9 bases spanning the gap. CDR3 sequence reads: CASSPPFSGELFF. CDR3 sequence (DNA): TGCGCCAGCAGCCCACCCTTTTCCGGGGAGCTGTTTTTT.

The V gene is TRBV27, the J gene TRBJ1-2; TRBD1 might be the D (5 bases). Trimming took 2 bases from V and 4 from J, leaving 14 bases between them. This CDR3 region has 15 residues. Germline V gene sequence: CDR1 MNHEY, CDR2 SMNVEV (reference sequence). CDR3 protein: CASSLIGRDPYGYTF. The CDR3 nucleotides are TGTGCCAGCAGTTTAATTGGCAGGGACCCCTATGGCTACACCTTC.

The chain has TRBV30 and TRBJ1-3; 7 bases are a match to TRBD1. The ends lost 3 bases at V and 2 bases at J; junction bases unmatched: 7. The CDR3 is 15 amino acids. Germline V gene data show CDR1 as GTSNPN and CDR2 as SVGIG (reference sequence). The CDR3 DNA reads TGTGCCTGGAGAGGACTTGGACAGGCTGGAAACACCATATATTTT. Translation gives CAWRGLGQAGNTIYF. Full variable domain (rest looked up from reference TRBV30 and TRBJ1-3): SQTIHQWPATLVQPVGSPLSLECTVEGTSNPNLYWYRQAAGRGLQLLFYSVGIGQISSEVPQNLSASRPQDRQFILSSKKLLLSDSGFYLCAWRGLGQAGNTIYFGEGSWLTVV.

The chain combines TRBV6-5 with TRBJ2-1; TRBD2 aligns across 7 bases. Germline V lookup: CDR1 MNHEY, CDR2 SVGAGI. The CDR3 has 16 amino acids. J was trimmed by 8 bases and V by 0 bases; bases with no gene match: 10. DNA for the CDR3: TGTGCCAGCAGTTACTCCGGGAATGCGGGAGCAGATGAGCAGTTCTTC. Translation gives CASSYSGNAGADEQFF.

The gene calls are TRBV30 and TRBJ1-5; TRBD1 might be the D (5 bases). This CDR3 comprises 13 residues. Per germline, CDR1 GTSNPN and CDR2 SVGIG (reference sequence). Trimming took off 1 base at V and 6 bases at J, with 10 bases between the two ends. CDR3 amino acids: CAWSEDGTQPQHF. DNA for the CDR3: TGTGCCTGGAGTGAGGATGGGACTCAGCCCCAGCATTTT. The full variable domain, its missing parts supplied by reference TRBV30 and TRBJ1-5, is SQTIHQWPATLVQPVGSPLSLECTVEGTSNPNLYWYRQAAGRGLQLLFYSVGIGQISSEVPQNLSASRPQDRQFILSSKKLLLSDSGFYLCAWSEDGTQPQHFGDGTRLSIL.